This T cell receptor (beta chain) was recorded in a study of shared clonotypes between healthy human individuals (dated by TCRdb to 2020 to 2022). Study-level background: Three men and two women, aged 18 to 49 years, made up the cohort. For each donor, CD4 naive and CD4 memory were each given three plates, CD8 naive was given two plates, and CD8 memory was given one plate. The study deeply sequenced blood TCR repertoires of 5 or 6 healthy adults to estimate repertoire size and the extent of clonotype sharing between individuals. Different laboratories and diverse techniques were used to prepare libraries and sequence TCR repertoires, to increase sequencing depth and limit assay-specific biases. Leukapheresis yielded between about 0.94 and 10 billion PBMCs per donor.

Concerning this clone itself: Its antigen remains undetermined. One base away there is no much larger clone; base qualities are not given.

Using the deep immunoSEQ assay, multiplex PCR amplified TCR CDR3 regions from genomic DNA. Genomic DNA extracted from each cell subset was distributed evenly over all wells of several immunoSEQ 96-well plates, and each plate served as one replicate. For sorted subsets, approximately 190 ng genomic DNA, equal to some 30,000 T cell genomes, was loaded into each replicate PCR. The purified libraries were quantified using a Qubit 3.0 fluorometer, sized with a Bioanalyzer 2100, and then quantified again using the KAPA Library Quantification kit. Each immunoSEQ 96-well plate was sequenced on its own single-read 150-cycle Illumina NextSeq 550 flow cell. In the authors' own workflow: Because only junctional sequences without quality scores were contained in the immunoSEQ output, filtering matching that applied to full-length reads could not be performed. To assign V/J genes and CDR3, sequences were annotated using PyIR, a Python wrapper for IgBLAST v1.9, with IMGT germline references. Any read was removed if the V/J assignment was weak (E-value above 1e-6), the CDR3 was missing, or the read contained stop codons, out-of-frame junctions, or ambiguous translated residues. V3J clonotypes were defined by identical inferred V gene, J gene, and CDR3 amino acid sequence. To compute the percentage overlap between repertoires, the number of shared unique clonotypes was divided by the size of the smaller repertoire. RTK rarefaction, the Chao1 estimator, and Recon v2.1 estimates of unobserved clonotypes were used to assess repertoire richness. OLGA was used to compute generation probabilities for all TCRbeta clonotypes that the gDNA method yielded from four donors. The table was pulled from immuneACCESS by TCRdb, which kept in-frame rearrangements only. Such tables lose some clones; where checked, under half of the loss comes from unresolved V genes, and the rest has no known cause. V and J calls plus clone size are reproduced from that table; the DNA served to infer D and trimming. The sample table holds 550,000 to 800,000 clones, of which less than 95% were seen once. The ten largest clonotypes hold 30% to 35% of the sample.

Donors were healthy HIV-negative adults with no recently reported acute infections or vaccinations. Every donor was a Caucasian adult living in Nashville, Tennessee, USA. CD8 memory samples consisted of magnetically selected CD45RO+ cells combined with CCR7-negative CD45RA+ effector memory (TemRA) cells. Blood was obtained by leukapheresis, after which PBMCs were separated by Ficoll-Histopaque density gradient centrifugation and cryopreserved in liquid nitrogen vapor phase. Analytical flow cytometry was used to check the purity and quantity of every magnetically sorted T cell population. From each sorted fraction, genomic DNA was isolated and quantified by UV absorbance on a Nanodrop 2000c. Trimming takes 1 base from V and 6 bases from J, and the germline ends sit 3 bases apart. For CDR1 and CDR2, the germline V gene (reference sequence) lists MNHEY and SMNVEV. The CDR3, from cysteine to phenylalanine, totals 12 residues. Of the read, only the CDR3 DNA is kept; its 36 bases are in frame from base 1.

Overall results and qualifications from the work: Because the study included a small number of donors, the genetic and exposure-history diversity represented was limited. Only blood was sampled, and tissue TCR repertoires likely differ from those in blood. When several donors were compared, the shared fraction of clonotypes was around 5% for naive CD4, approximately 3.3% for naive CD8, roughly 2.5% for memory CD4, and 0.4% for memory CD8. Pairwise subsampling led to the expectation that sequencing depth would affect the degree of clonotype sharing among donors. Naive subsets generally had larger estimated clonotype richness than memory subsets did. Compared with non-shared clonotypes, clonotypes shared by all four sorted-subset donors had higher generation probabilities. Incomplete sequencing was indicated by rarefaction of sorted-subset datasets, despite the large sequencing depth.

Sequenced: memory CD8+ T cells from PBMCs. The cell subset or site tag for this specimen amounts to: CD45RO+ cells pooled with CCR7-negative TemRA cells. Recombination joined TRBV27 with TRBJ2-2, with no D gene named confidently. The TCR originated in a man aged 18 to 30 in good health. Some clones in this sample may be carry-over from other donors' samples. The CDR3 region: CASSLFAGELFF. DNA sequence: TGTGCCAGCAGTTTATTTGCCGGGGAGCTGTTTTTT.